The TCR beta chain described here comes from a study of cytomegalovirus exposure and HLA in healthy donors. The PCR ran on 60 Vbeta and 13 Jbeta primers. Assay: immunoSEQ multiplex PCR; the TCRdb copy retains only in-frame clones and omits some. The data contain about 120,000 clones, 80% of them seen just once; the ten biggest clones take up under 2.5%. The sample comprised PBMCs. This clonotype originated in a man aged 30 to 45 in good health and CMV-seronegative.

Written as DNA, the CDR3 is TGTGCCAGTAGTCTTTTCGGGGTAGCGGGTCAGCCCCAGCATTTT. This encodes CASSLFGVAGQPQHF. The rearrangement uses TRBV19 and TRBJ1-5, with unresolved D. CDR1 and CDR2 (germline): LNHDA, SQIVND (reference sequence). V lost 5 bases to trimming and J lost 6 bases, with 17 bases between them. The CDR3 spans 15 residues.